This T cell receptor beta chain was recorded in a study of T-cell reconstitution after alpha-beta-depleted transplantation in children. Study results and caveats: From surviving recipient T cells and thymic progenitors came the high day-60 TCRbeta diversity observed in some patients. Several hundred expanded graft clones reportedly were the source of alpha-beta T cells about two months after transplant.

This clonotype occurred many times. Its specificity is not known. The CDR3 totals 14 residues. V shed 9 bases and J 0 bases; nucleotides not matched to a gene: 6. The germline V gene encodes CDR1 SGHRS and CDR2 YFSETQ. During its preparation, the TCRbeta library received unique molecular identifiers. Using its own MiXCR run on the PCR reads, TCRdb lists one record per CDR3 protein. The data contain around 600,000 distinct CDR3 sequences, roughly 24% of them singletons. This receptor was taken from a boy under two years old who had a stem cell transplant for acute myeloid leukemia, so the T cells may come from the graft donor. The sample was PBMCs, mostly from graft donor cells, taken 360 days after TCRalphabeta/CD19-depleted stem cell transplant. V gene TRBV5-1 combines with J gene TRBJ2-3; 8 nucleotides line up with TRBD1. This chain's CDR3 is CATSGTGSTDTQYF. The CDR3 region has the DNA TGCGCCACATCCGGGACAGGTAGCACAGATACGCAGTATTTT.